This TCR beta chain stems from a study of blood T cell repertoires in COVID-19. Overall study context: PBMCs, B-cell-depleted T cells, or T cells provided the cDNA or gDNA that made up the material.

CDR1 LGHNA and CDR2 YNFKEQ come from the germline V gene. The CDR3 spans 15 residues. Trimming took off 0 bases at V and 5 bases at J, with 11 bases between the two ends. As originally analysed: Amplification of reference gene primers provided the estimated nucleated cell counts. Using immunoSEQ multiplex PCR, the repertoire was profiled, and TCRdb retains in-frame clones only, with some absent. For V, J and clone size, that table is used; D and trimming come from the DNA. The table records roughly 50,000 clones, 70% to 90% of them present only once. This TCR came from a man older than 75 with acute or convalescent COVID-19. The sequenced material came from peripheral blood. This chain links TRBV4-2 with TRBJ1-5; perhaps TRBD1 as D (6 bases). CDR3 in DNA: TGTGCCAGCAGCCAAGAGCGGGGGGCCGATCAGCCCCAGCATTTT. This codes for CASSQERGADQPQHF.